This T cell receptor (beta chain) was sequenced in a study of OX40 agonist ivuxolimab in advanced cancers. Study findings and constraints: Expanded clones were, on average, more numerous in CD8+ T cells than in CD4+.

Sequenced by immunoSEQ multiplex PCR; TCRdb stores in-frame clones only, minus some. The sample carries approximately 76,000 clones, approximately 88% recorded once. Germline CDR1 is SNHLY and CDR2 is FYNNEI. Trimming removed 7 bases from V and 0 bases from J, with 14 bases in between. The CDR3 runs 15 residues. On this clone itself: Its antigen is unidentified.

Material: CD4+ or CD8+ T cells sorted from blood, obtained in a trial of the OX40 agonist ivuxolimab. The TCR sequence derives from an adult with an advanced solid tumor such as melanoma, head and neck, liver or kidney cancer. The chain combines TRBV2 with TRBJ2-3, with D possibly TRBD2 on 5 matching bases. DNA of the CDR3: TGTGCCAGCATTCGGCGGGCACCTAGCACAGATACGCAGTATTTT. This encodes CASIRRAPSTDTQYF.